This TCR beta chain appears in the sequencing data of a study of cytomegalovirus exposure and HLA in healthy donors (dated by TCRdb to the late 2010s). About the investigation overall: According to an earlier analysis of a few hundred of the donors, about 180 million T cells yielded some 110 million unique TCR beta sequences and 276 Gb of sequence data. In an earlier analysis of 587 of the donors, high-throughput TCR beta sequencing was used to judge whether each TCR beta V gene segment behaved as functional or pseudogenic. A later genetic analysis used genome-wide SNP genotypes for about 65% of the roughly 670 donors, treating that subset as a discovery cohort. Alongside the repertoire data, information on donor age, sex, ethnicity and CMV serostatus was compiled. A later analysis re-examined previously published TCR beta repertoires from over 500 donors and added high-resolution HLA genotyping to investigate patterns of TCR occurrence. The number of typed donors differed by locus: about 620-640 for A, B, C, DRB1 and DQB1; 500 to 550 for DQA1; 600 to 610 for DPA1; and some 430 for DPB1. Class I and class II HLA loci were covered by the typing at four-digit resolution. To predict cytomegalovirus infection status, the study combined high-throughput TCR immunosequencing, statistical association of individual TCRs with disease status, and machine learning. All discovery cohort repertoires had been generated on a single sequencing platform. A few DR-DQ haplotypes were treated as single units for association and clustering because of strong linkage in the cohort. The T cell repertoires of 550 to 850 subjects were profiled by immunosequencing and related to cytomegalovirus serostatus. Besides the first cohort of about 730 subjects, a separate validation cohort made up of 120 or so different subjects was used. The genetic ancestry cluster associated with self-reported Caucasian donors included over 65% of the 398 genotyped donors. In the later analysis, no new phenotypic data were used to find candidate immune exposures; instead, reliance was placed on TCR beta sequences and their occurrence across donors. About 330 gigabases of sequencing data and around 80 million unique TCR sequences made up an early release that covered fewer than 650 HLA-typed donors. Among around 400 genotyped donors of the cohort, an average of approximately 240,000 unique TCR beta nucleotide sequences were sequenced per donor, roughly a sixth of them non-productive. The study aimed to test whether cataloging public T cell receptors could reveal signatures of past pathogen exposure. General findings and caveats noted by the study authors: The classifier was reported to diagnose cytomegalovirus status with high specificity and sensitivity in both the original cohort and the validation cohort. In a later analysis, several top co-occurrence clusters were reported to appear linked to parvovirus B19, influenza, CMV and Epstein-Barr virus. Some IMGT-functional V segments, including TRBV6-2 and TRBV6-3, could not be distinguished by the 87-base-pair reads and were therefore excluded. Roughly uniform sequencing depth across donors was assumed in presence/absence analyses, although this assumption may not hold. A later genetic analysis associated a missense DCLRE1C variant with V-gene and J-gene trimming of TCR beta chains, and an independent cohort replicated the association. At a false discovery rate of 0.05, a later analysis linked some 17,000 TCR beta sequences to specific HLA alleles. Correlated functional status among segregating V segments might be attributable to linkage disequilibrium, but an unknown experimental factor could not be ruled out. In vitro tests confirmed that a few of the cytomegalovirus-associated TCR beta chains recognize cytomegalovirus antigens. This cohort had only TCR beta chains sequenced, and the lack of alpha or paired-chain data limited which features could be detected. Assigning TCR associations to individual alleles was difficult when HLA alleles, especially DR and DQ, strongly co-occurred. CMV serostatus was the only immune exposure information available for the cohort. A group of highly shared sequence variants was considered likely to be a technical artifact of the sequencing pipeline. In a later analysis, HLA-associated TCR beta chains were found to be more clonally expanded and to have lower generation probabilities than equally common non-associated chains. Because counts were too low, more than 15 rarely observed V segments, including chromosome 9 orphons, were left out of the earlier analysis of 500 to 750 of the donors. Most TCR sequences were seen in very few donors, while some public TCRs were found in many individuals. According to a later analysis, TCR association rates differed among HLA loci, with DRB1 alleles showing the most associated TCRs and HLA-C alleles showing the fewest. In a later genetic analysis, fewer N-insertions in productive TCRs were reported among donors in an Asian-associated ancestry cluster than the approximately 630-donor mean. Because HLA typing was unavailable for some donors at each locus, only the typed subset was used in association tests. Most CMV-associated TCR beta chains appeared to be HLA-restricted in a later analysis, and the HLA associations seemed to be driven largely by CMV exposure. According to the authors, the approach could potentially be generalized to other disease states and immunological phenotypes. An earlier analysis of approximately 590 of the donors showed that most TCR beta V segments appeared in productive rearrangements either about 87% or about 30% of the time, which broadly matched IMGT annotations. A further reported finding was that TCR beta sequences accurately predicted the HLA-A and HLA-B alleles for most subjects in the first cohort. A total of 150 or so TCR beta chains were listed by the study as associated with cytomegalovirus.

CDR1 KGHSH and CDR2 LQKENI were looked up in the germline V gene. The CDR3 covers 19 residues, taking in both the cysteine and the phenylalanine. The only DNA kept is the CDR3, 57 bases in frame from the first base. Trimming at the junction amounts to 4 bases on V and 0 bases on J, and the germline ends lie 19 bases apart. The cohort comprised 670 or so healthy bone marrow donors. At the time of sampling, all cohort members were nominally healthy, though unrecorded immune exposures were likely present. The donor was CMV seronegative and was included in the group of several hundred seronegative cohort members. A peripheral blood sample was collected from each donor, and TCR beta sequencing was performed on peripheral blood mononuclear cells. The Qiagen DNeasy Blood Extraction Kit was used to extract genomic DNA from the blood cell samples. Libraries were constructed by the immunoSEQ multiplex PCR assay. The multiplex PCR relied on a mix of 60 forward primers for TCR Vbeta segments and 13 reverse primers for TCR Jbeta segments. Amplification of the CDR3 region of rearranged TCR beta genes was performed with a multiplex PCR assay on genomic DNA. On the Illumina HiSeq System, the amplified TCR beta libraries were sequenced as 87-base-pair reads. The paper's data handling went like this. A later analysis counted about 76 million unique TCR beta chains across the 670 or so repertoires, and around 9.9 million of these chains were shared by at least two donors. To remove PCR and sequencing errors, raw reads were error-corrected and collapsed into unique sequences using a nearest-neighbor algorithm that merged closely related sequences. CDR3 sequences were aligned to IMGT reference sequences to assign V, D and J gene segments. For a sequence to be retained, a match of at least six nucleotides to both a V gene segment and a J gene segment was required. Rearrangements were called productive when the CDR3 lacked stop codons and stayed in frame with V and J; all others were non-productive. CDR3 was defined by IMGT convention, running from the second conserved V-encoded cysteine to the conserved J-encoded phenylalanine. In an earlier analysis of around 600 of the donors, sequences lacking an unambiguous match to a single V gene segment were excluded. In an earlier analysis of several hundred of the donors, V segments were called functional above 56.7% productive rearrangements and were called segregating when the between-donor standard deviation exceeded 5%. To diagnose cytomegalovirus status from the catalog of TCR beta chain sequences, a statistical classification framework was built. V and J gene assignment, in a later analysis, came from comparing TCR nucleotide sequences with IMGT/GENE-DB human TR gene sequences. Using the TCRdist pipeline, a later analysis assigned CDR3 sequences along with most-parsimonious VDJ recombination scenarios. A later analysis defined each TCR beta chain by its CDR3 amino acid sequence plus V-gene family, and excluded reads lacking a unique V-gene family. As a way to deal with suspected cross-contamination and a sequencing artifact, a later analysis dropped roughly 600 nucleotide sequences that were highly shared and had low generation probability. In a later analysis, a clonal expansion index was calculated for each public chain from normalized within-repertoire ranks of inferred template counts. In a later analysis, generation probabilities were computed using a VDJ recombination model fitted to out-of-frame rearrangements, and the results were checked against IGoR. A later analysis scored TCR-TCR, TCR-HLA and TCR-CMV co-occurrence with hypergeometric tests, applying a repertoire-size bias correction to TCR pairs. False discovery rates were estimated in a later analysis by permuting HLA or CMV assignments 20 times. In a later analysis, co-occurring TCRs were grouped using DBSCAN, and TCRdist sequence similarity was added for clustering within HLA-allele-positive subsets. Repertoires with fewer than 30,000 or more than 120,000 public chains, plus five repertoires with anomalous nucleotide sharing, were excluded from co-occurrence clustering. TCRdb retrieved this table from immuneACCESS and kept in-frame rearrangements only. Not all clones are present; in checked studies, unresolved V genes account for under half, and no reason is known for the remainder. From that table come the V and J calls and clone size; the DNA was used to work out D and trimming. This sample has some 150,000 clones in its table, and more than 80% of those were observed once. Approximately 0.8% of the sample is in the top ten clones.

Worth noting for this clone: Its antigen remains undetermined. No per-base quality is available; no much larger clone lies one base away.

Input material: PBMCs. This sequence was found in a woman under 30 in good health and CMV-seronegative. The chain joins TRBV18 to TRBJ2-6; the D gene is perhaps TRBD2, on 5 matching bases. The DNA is TGTGCCAGCTCACTGCTAAACGGAGGCCCTCCCTCTGGGGCCAACGTCCTGACTTTC. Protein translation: CASSLLNGGPPSGANVLTF.